The clone carrying this T cell receptor (beta chain) has a handful of counts. Its antigen is currently unknown. V was cut by 4 bases and J by 5 bases, with 13 bases left in between. This CDR3 region has 14 residues. Germline lookup yields CDR1 SGHRS and CDR2 YFSETQ. Each CDR3 protein is one row after TCRdb ran MiXCR on the reads. The table shows 250,000 to 300,000 distinct CDR3 sequences, with roughly an eighth occurring only once. The data were obtained in a study of T cell repertoires in cytomegalovirus infection. Study-level findings and limits: People with CMV and the relevant HLA were identified by cumulative public TCR beta family frequency. Dominating the ex vivo response were HLA-C-restricted CMV-specific TCR beta clonotypes.

The V call is TRBV5-1, the J call TRBJ1-5; D remains ambiguous. This clonotype was obtained from a human donor in good health (CMV status not recorded). Some clones in this sample may be carry-over from other donors' samples. Sequencing was done on a sample of PBMCs. The CDR3: CASSQGSPDQPQHF. CDR3 in DNA: TGCGCCAGCAGCCAAGGAAGCCCAGATCAGCCCCAGCATTTT.